The rows below give T cell receptor beta chains drawn from one sample of a study of chemoradiotherapy in HPV16-positive cancers. The table came from immunoSEQ multiplex PCR; TCRdb's copy has only in-frame clones and leaves some out. The sample includes about 1,100 clones, 70% to 90% seen only once; the top ten take more than 8%. Sequences were derived from tumor tissue, sampled from a patient who underwent chemoradiotherapy. The receptors stem from a human donor with HPV-associated anogenital cancer. Both conserved end residues are part of each CDR3. The order of the fields is D gene, J gene, V gene, CDR3 protein. D genes are given only for firm matches.

-	TRBJ1-6	TRBV7-9	CASSLTGGARSPLHF
TRBD1	TRBJ2-5	TRBV5-1	CASRRQGEQETQYF
TRBD2	TRBJ2-5	TRBV7-6	CASSPGLAAQETQYF
TRBD1	TRBJ1-2	TRBV15	CATREGATGYGYTF
TRBD1	TRBJ1-4	TRBV7-9	CASSSGDRASEKLFF
-	TRBJ2-3	TRBV9	CASSVGRDTQYF
-	TRBJ2-2	TRBV7-2	CASSLRRAGELFF
-	TRBJ1-2	TRBV12-1	CASSNGRVNYGYTF
-	TRBJ2-6	TRBV5-4	CASKTSSRQSRANVLTF
-	TRBJ2-1	TRBV5-4	CASSHGTSRNNEQFF
TRBD1	TRBJ2-7	TRBV19	CASRRDRGSYEQYF
-	TRBJ1-2	TRBV18	CASSQSENYGYTF
-	TRBJ2-6	TRBV5-6	CASSSTGRSGANVLTF
-	TRBJ2-7	TRBV11-2	CASSFLARTYEQYF
TRBD2	TRBJ2-1	TRBV19	CASSMVVAGTNEQFF
-	TRBJ1-5	TRBV28	CASSLRRLRDQPQHF
TRBD1	TRBJ2-3	TRBV7-2	CASSLGQGASDTQYF
TRBD2	TRBJ2-3	TRBV10-3	CAISEGLAGGLTDTQYF
-	TRBJ2-5	TRBV19	CASSRAQEGAQYF
-	TRBJ2-7	TRBV28	CASSQIPYEQYF
-	TRBJ2-7	TRBV28	CASSPSSGGTYEQYF
-	TRBJ2-7	TRBV27	CASSSLSGGLTYEQYF
-	TRBJ1-1	TRBV5-3	CARSLGPQAIVNTEAFF
TRBD1	TRBJ2-5	TRBV6-6	CASRLGQQETQYF
TRBD2	TRBJ2-1	TRBV6-5	CASSLRTSAPHEQFF
-	TRBJ2-5	TRBV30	CAWSERQETQYF
TRBD2	TRBJ2-5	TRBV28	CASSLGLAGAGQETQYF